This TCR beta chain was sequenced for a study of identical twins. Notes on this clonotype: Its cognate antigen is unknown.

Germline V lookup: CDR1 MNHNS, CDR2 SASEGT. V was cut by 1 base and J by 6 bases, with 10 bases left in between. The CDR3 totals 13 residues. TCRdb re-called the 5' RACE reads with MiXCR, one entry per CDR3 protein. The sample records approximately 500,000 distinct CDR3 sequences, 20% to 30% being singletons. Findings and caveats of the study: In cord blood, abundant beta clonotypes had fewer insertions; memory showed no trend.

These data were also reused for a study on T cells expressing NK-cell markers. From that paper: Several of the experiments relied on an anti-gamma-delta TCR antibody so that only alpha-beta TCR T cells were sorted.

J is TRBJ2-7 and V is TRBV6-1; D call uncertain. The origin of this receptor is a woman between 18 and 30 years old in good health. Sequences were obtained from CD4+ T cells sorted from blood. CDR3 nucleotides: TGTGCCAGCAGTGAAGGGCGGCACCGCGAGCAGTACTTC. Amino acid sequence: CASSEGRHREQYF.